This entry lists 25 T cell receptor beta chains sequenced from one sample in a study of spatial heterogeneity in lung cancer. The time point was: sample taken at primary tumor resection. Whole RNA was taken from tumor, nontumor lung or frozen PBMC; it was then sequenced unsorted. TCRdb itself ran the 5' RACE reads through MiXCR, one entry per CDR3 protein. The sample lists 50,000 to 65,000 distinct CDR3 sequences, around 8.4% occurring once. The source was PBMCs, collected at surgery. All receptors come from a female donor with early-stage non-small cell lung cancer.

V gene TRBV20-1 combines with J gene TRBJ2-7, with D possibly being TRBD1 or TRBD2 (7 bases each). The CDR3 consists of 19 residues. The ends were cut back, 2 bases at V and 0 bases at J, with 26 bases in the middle. Per the germline V gene, CDR1 is DFQATT and CDR2 is SNEGSKA (reference sequence). The CDR3 DNA is TGCAGTGCTAGAAGTACAGGGGCTGGGGTACTAGCGATCTCCTACGAGCAGTACTTC. Its protein is CSARSTGAGVLAISYEQYF.

This clonotype was seen more than once but under ten times. The J gene is TRBJ2-2, the V gene TRBV7-8; TRBD1 matches 8 bases. Looked up from germline, CDR1 is SGHVS and CDR2 is FQNEAQ. The CDR3 is made up of 14 amino acids. J lost 7 bases, V lost 5 bases, and 6 bases had no gene match. The CDR3 region is CASSDRDRFGELFF. The CDR3 nucleotides are TGTGCCAGCAGCGATAGGGACAGGTTCGGGGAGCTGTTTTTT.

This clonotype came up many times. The J gene is TRBJ1-4, the V gene TRBV5-6, with D perhaps TRBD1 (6 bases). V lost 0 bases and J lost 2, with 14 bases in between. The CDR3 sequence is 17 residues long. Per germline, CDR1 SGHDT and CDR2 YYEEEE. CDR3 sequence (DNA): TGTGCCAGCAGCTTGGTGGACAGAGGTACGACTAATGAAAAACTGTTTTTT. Its protein is CASSLVDRGTTNEKLFF.

This clonotype was counted between two and nine times. The rearrangement links TRBV19 to TRBJ2-3; 11 positions agree with TRBD2. The V gene end was trimmed by 10 bases and the J gene end by 5 bases; junction bases not matched to a gene: 5. The CDR3 sequence is 13 residues long. From germline, CDR1 is LNHDA and CDR2 SQIVND (reference sequence). Here the CDR3 reads CATDGLAGDTQYF. CDR3 nucleotides: TGTGCCACTGATGGACTAGCGGGAGATACGCAGTATTTT.

Ten or more counts support this clonotype. The CDR3 DNA reads as TGTGCCACCAAGGACTCCCCAGGGATAGCGGGGAACACCGGGGAGCTGTTTTTT. This sequence encodes CATKDSPGIAGNTGELFF. V usage is TRBV24-1 and J usage is TRBJ2-2; 7 nucleotides align to TRBD2. The V gene's germline CDR1 is KGHDR and CDR2 SFDVKD. This CDR3 spans 18 amino acids. The junction had 15 bases not matched to a gene; V was cut back by 8 bases and J by 1 base.

There are a few counts of this clonotype. The chain employs TRBV28 and TRBJ1-2; D remains ambiguous. This CDR3 has 13 amino acids. Germline assignment: CDR1 MDHEN and CDR2 SYDVKM. Between the trimmed V and J ends, which lost 4 bases and 2 bases, there was a span of 8 bases. As DNA, the CDR3 is TGTGCCAGCAGTTACCGGGAGAACTATGGCTACACCTTC. Translating gives CASSYRENYGYTF.

The gene calls are TRBV28 and TRBJ1-5; no clear D gene. Germline V lookup: CDR1 MDHEN, CDR2 SYDVKM. The V gene lost 6 bases and the J gene lost 5 bases, with 11 bases spanning the gap. The CDR3 runs 13 residues. The CDR3 DNA reads as TGTGCCAGCAGGGTTGGGGTGTATCAGCCCCAGCATTTT. It yields the protein CASRVGVYQPQHF. Full variable domain (remainder filled in from reference TRBV28 and TRBJ1-5): DVKVTQSSRYLVKRTGEKVFLECVQDMDHENMFWYRQDPGLGLRLIYFSYDVKMKEKGDIPEGYSVSREKKERFSLILESASTNQTSMYLCASRVGVYQPQHFGDGTRLSIL.

This clonotype was seen more than once but under ten times. The chain combines TRBV2 with TRBJ2-7, with 11 bases fitting TRBD2. The J segment lost 3 bases and the V segment lost 9 bases, leaving 4 bases of the junction unmatched. CDR3 length equals 13 residues. Germline V gives CDR1 SNHLY, CDR2 FYNNEI. The CDR3 region has the DNA TGTGCCAGTACGGGACTAGCGGTCTACGAGCAGTACTTC. Protein: CASTGLAVYEQYF. Filled out from reference TRBV2 and TRBJ2-7, the complete variable domain reads EPEVTQTPSHQVTQMGQEVILRCVPISNHLYFYWYRQILGQKVEFLVSFYNNEISEKSEIFDDQFSVERPDGSNFTLKIRSTKLEDSAMYFCASTGLAVYEQYFGPGTRLTVT.

This clonotype was counted many times. The chain links TRBV7-9 to TRBJ1-1; the D gene is possibly TRBD1 (6 bases). CDR1 is SEHNR and CDR2 is FQNEAQ in the germline V gene (reference sequence). The CDR3 contains 19 residues. Trimming shortened V by 3 bases and J by 3 bases, and 26 bases separated the two germline ends. CDR3 sequence reads: CASSFVSTGSVRKYTEAFF. Here the CDR3 DNA reads TGTGCCAGCAGCTTCGTTTCTACAGGGTCGGTACGGAAGTACACTGAAGCTTTCTTT.

This clonotype was seen a few times. V usage is TRBV4-2 and J usage is TRBJ2-1, with 9 nucleotides matching TRBD2. The germline V gene encodes CDR1 LGHNA and CDR2 YNFKEQ. This CDR3 comprises 13 residues. V shed 4 bases, J shed 10 bases, and the junction held 5 bases outside the gene matches. The CDR3 region has the DNA TGTGCCAGCAGCCGGACTAGCGCACCAGAGCAGTTCTTC. Translation gives CASSRTSAPEQFF.

This clonotype was recorded many times. The chain links TRBV5-1 to TRBJ1-6; 7 bases match TRBD1. After removal of 4 bases from V and 4 bases from J, the junction contained 8 bases not matched to a gene. CDR1 is SGHRS and CDR2 is YFSETQ in the germline V gene. The CDR3 is made up of 16 amino acids. The CDR3 bases are TGCGCCAGCAGCCTTACTACAGGGGAATATAATTCACCCCTCCACTTT. Translation: CASSLTTGEYNSPLHF.

The chain links TRBV28 to TRBJ2-3; 10 positions match TRBD2. Trimming removed 1 base from V and 2 bases from J; junction bases left unmatched: 6. The CDR3 contains 17 residues. Germline V gene lookup returns CDR1 MDHEN and CDR2 SYDVKM. This CDR3 is CASSLSRTSGNTDTQYF. Here the CDR3 DNA reads TGTGCCAGCAGTTTATCGAGGACTAGCGGAAACACAGATACGCAGTATTTT.

There are many counts of this clonotype. This sequence joins TRBV5-1 and TRBJ2-4, with 8 positions matching TRBD1. The CDR3 extends over 16 amino acids. Germline CDR1 is SGHRS and CDR2 is YFSETQ. The J segment lost 0 bases and the V segment lost 0 bases, leaving 2 bases of the junction unmatched. CDR3 coding DNA: TGCGCCAGCAGCTTGGTGGGACAGGTAGCCAAAAACATTCAGTACTTC. Residues: CASSLVGQVAKNIQYF. Full variable domain (missing parts from reference TRBV5-1 and TRBJ2-4): KAGVTQTPRYLIKTRGQQVTLSCSPISGHRSVSWYQQTPGQGLQFLFEYFSETQRNKGNFPGRFSGRQFSNSRSEMNVSTLELGDSALYLCASSLVGQVAKNIQYFGAGTRLSVL.

In its sample, this clonotype was seen many times. The chain is built from TRBV5-1 and TRBJ2-2; TRBD2 is a possible D gene (6 bases). Germline V lookup: CDR1 SGHRS, CDR2 YFSETQ. Trimming left V 4 bases short and J 6 bases short, with 13 bases between. The CDR3 length is 14 residues. CDR3: CASSPPSGAGELFF. CDR3 in DNA: TGCGCCAGCAGCCCTCCGTCGGGGGCCGGGGAGCTGTTTTTT.

This clonotype appeared many times. The gene calls are TRBV28 and TRBJ2-2; D is possibly TRBD1 (5 bases). V lost 6 bases to trimming and J lost 3 bases, with 11 bases between them. The germline gives CDR1 MDHEN, CDR2 SYDVKM. This CDR3 is built from 14 residues. The CDR3 loop is CASRGRVYTGELFF. As DNA, the CDR3 is TGTGCCAGCAGGGGCAGGGTCTACACCGGGGAGCTGTTTTTT.

This clonotype came up many times. V and J are TRBV12-3 or TRBV12-4 and TRBJ1-4; no clear D gene. The V gene lost 5 bases and the J gene lost 7 bases, with 11 bases spanning the gap. The CDR3 runs to 13 residues. The CDR3 region is CASSPEASEKLFF. Here the CDR3 DNA reads TGTGCCAGCAGTCCGGAAGCTAGTGAAAAACTGTTTTTT.

This clonotype was seen more than once but under ten times. The J gene is TRBJ2-5, the V gene TRBV27, with 7 bases lining up with TRBD1. This CDR3 has 13 residues. Germline-derived CDR1 and CDR2 are MNHEY and SMNVEV (reference sequence). Trimming removed 6 bases from V and 4 bases from J; junction bases left unmatched: 5. The CDR3 loop reads CASRRQGRETQYF. The CDR3 coding sequence is TGTGCCAGCAGGCGACAGGGTCGAGAGACCCAGTACTTC.

The sample holds a few counts of this clonotype. The V and J genes are TRBV19 and TRBJ2-1, with D perhaps assigned TRBD1 or TRBD2 (5 bases each). Trimming pared 6 bases from V and 2 bases from J, leaving 11 bases between. The CDR3 runs 14 residues. The germline CDR1 and CDR2 sequences are LNHDA and SQIVND (reference sequence). CDR3 DNA sequence: TGTGCCAGTAGCGCCGGGGCGACCTACAATGAGCAGTTCTTC. Translated: CASSAGATYNEQFF. Full variable domain (rest looked up from reference TRBV19 and TRBJ2-1): DGGITQSPKYLFRKEGQNVTLSCEQNLNHDAMYWYRQDPGQGLRLIYYSQIVNDFQKGDIAEGYSVSREKKESFPLTVTSAQKNPTAFYLCASSAGATYNEQFFGPGTRLTVL.

There are a few counts of this clonotype. The V call is TRBV14, the J call TRBJ2-2; D is unresolved. The germline V gene has CDR1 SGHDN and CDR2 FVKESK. The CDR3 has 15 residues. Trimming shortened V by 2 bases and J by 3 bases, and 10 bases separated the two germline ends. The CDR3 nucleotides read TGTGCCAGCAGCCAAATGCAATGGGACACCGGGGAGCTGTTTTTT. It is translated as CASSQMQWDTGELFF. Combining the CDR3 with reference TRBV14 and TRBJ2-2 gives the whole variable domain EAGVTQFPSHSVIEKGQTVTLRCDPISGHDNLYWYRRVMGKEIKFLLHFVKESKQDESGMPNNRFLAERTGGTYSTLKVQPAELEDSGVYFCASSQMQWDTGELFFGEGSRLTVL.

The table lists this clonotype with a few counts. The chain employs TRBV10-3 and TRBJ2-1, with D possibly matching TRBD1 (6 bases). Germline CDR1 reads ENHRY; CDR2 reads SYGVKD. Trimming removed 4 bases from V and 3 bases from J, with 10 bases in between. The CDR3 length is 14 residues. CDR3 sequence reads: CAISGRTDYNEQFF. The CDR3 coding sequence is TGTGCCATCAGTGGACGGACAGACTACAATGAGCAGTTCTTC.

This clonotype was found many times. The chain employs TRBV28 and TRBJ1-3, with D perhaps TRBD1 (5 bases). The ends were cut back, 5 bases at V and 3 bases at J, with 11 bases in the middle. The CDR3 runs 14 residues. Germline lookup yields CDR1 MDHEN and CDR2 SYDVKM. This chain's CDR3 is CASSPGHGGNTIYF. CDR3 DNA: TGTGCCAGCAGTCCCGGACACGGTGGAAACACCATATATTTT.

This clonotype was recorded a few times. The chain combines TRBV5-1 with TRBJ1-6, with D possibly being TRBD1 (5 bases). CDR3 length: 16 residues. Deletions cut 1 base from V and 7 bases from J, with 15 bases between. Germline assignment: CDR1 SGHRS and CDR2 YFSETQ. The CDR3 bases are TGCGCCAGCAGCTTGCAGGGCCCAAACGAGAATTCACCCCTCCACTTT. It codes for CASSLQGPNENSPLHF.

This clonotype was found many times. J is TRBJ2-5 and V is TRBV4-2; 9 bases are a match to TRBD1. The germline V gene encodes CDR1 LGHNA and CDR2 YNFKEQ. V was clipped by 5 bases and J by 4 bases; unmatched bases: 5. The CDR3 is made up of 14 amino acids. CDR3 amino acids: CASSVQGAGETQYF. In DNA form, the CDR3 reads TGTGCCAGCAGCGTACAGGGGGCGGGAGAGACCCAGTACTTC.

The chain employs TRBV5-1 and TRBJ1-1; 9 bases match TRBD1. Germline lookup yields CDR1 SGHRS and CDR2 YFSETQ. The J segment lost 0 bases and the V segment lost 4 bases, leaving 4 bases of the junction unmatched. CDR3 length: 15 residues. The CDR3 sequence is CASSPRTGVNTEAFF. The DNA of the CDR3 is TGCGCCAGCAGCCCCCGGACAGGGGTGAACACTGAAGCTTTCTTT.

Many counts were recorded for this clonotype. The chain joins TRBV28 to TRBJ1-2; D is possibly TRBD1 (5 bases). Trimming took 3 bases from V and 5 from J, leaving 13 bases between them. The CDR3 runs to 14 residues. Germline assignment: CDR1 MDHEN and CDR2 SYDVKM. This CDR3 is CASSFGRRGYGYTF. CDR3 coding DNA: TGTGCCAGCAGTTTCGGCAGAAGGGGTTATGGCTACACCTTC.